This T cell receptor (beta chain) came from a study of regulatory T cells in long-lasting Graves disease. Time point: newly diagnosed GD, antithyroid drugs for less than 3 months. Isolated PBMC RNA provided the starting material for the TCR library. American Thyroid Association guidelines served as the basis for diagnosing Graves' disease. The CDR3 runs to 15 residues. V was pared by 2 bases and J by 2 bases, with 5 bases of the junction left unmatched. The germline CDR1 and CDR2 sequences are MNHEY and SVGAGI. Arm-PCR of CDR3 regions with iRepertoire HTBI primers generated TCR beta libraries. TCRdb independently ran MiXCR on the multiplex PCR reads; one entry per CDR3 protein. The sample has about 500,000 distinct CDR3 sequences; 15% to 20% are singletons. The sample was also reused in another study, on T cells in Graves' hyperthyroidism and ophthalmopathy.

The receptor was derived from a man aged 40-50 years with Graves disease. This chain links TRBV6-5 with TRBJ1-1; TRBD1 agrees at 7 bases. Sample: peripheral blood mononuclear cells (PBMCs), taken at new diagnosis, from a patient treated with antithyroid drugs. CDR3 sequence (DNA): TGTGCCAGCAGTTACATCAGACAGGGAAACACTGAAGCTTTCTTT. Translating gives CASSYIRQGNTEAFF.